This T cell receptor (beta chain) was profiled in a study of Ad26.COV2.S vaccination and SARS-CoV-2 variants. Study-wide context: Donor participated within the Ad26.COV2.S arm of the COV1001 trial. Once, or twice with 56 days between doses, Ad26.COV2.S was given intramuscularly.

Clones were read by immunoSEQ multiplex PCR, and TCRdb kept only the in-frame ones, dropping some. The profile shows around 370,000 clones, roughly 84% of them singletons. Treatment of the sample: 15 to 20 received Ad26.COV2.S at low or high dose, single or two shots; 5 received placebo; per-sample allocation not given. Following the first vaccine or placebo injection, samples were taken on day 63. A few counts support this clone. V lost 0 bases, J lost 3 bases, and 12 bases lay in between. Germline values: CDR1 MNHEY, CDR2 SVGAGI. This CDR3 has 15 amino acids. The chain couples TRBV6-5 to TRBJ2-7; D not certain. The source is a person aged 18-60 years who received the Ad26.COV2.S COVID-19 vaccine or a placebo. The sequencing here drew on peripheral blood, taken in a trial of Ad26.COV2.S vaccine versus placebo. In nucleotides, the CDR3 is TGTGCCAGCAGTTACTCGATTGGTGTAGGCTACGAGCAGTACTTC. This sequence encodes CASSYSIGVGYEQYF.